This T cell receptor beta chain originates from a study of early T cells in non-severe SARS-CoV-2 infection. In this sample, this clonotype turned up many times. Individually, cDNA molecules had unique molecular identifiers attached to them. TCRdb re-called the 5' RACE reads through MiXCR, storing one row per CDR3 protein. The sample gives 20,000 to 25,000 distinct CDR3 sequences, roughly 4.5% of which show up once; roughly 15% is in the top ten. This CDR3 spans 15 amino acids. The V end lost 2 bases, the J end lost 1 base, and 9 bases lay between the germline ends. Germline CDR1 reads KGHDR; CDR2 reads SFDVKD.

The sequenced sample consisted of whole blood. This clonotype was sampled from an adult who was a healthcare worker with PCR-confirmed SARS-CoV-2 infection or an uninfected control (not recorded which). The chain combines TRBV24-1 with TRBJ2-3, with D unclear. DNA for the CDR3: TGTGCCACCAGTGATTACACCGAGGGCACAGATACGCAGTATTTT. Its protein is CATSDYTEGTDTQYF.